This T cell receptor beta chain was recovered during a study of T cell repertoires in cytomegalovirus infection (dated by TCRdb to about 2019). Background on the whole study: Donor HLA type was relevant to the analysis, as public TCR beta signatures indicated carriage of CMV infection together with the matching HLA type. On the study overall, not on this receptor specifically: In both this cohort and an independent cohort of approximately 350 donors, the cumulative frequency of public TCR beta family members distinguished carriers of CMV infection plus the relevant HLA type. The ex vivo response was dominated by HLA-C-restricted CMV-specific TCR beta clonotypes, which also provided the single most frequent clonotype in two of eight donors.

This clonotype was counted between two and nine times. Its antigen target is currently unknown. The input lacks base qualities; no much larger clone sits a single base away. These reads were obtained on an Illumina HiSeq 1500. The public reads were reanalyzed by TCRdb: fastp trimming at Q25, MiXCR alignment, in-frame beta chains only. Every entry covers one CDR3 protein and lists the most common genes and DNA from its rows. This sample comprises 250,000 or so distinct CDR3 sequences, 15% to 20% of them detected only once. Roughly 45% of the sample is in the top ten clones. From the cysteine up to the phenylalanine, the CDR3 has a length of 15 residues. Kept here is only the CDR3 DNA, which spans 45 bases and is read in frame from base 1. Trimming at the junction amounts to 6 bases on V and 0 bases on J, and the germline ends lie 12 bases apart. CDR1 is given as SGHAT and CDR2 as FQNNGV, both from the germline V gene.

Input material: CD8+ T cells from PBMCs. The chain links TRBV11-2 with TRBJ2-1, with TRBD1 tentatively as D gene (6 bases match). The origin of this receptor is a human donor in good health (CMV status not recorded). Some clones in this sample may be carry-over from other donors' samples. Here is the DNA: TGTGCCAGCAGTTCAGGACAGTTCTCCTACAATGAGCAGTTCTTC. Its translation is CASSSGQFSYNEQFF.